Detailed here is one T cell receptor (beta chain). This specimen comes from a study of blood T cell repertoires in COVID-19. About the research overall: There were acute and convalescent COVID-19 samples, and they came from the United States, Italy and Spain.

TCRdb's copy holds only in-frame clones and misses some; the assay was immunoSEQ multiplex PCR. The sample includes almost 250,000 clones, around 87% of them seen just once. V trimming: 1 base; J trimming: 2 bases; junction bases outside the gene matches: 4. The CDR3 extends over 16 amino acids. Germline CDR1 and CDR2: MNHEY and SMNVEV (reference sequence). Assignments of participants to cohorts depended upon their own reported clinical history. Sequences were obtained from PBMCs or T cells enriched from blood (not recorded which). This chain connects TRBV27 to TRBJ2-2; 7 bases fit TRBD1. The receptor's source is a woman aged 50 to 65 who had recovered from COVID-19. The CDR3 here is CASSLLGGGNTGELFF. The DNA of the CDR3 is TGTGCCAGCAGTTTATTAGGGGGCGGAAACACCGGGGAGCTGTTTTTT.